The subject of this entry is one TCR beta chain. Its target is unknown. The authors reverse transcribed roughly 0.5 to 1 ug RNA with random hexamers. TCR beta CDR3 was amplified by immunoSEQ multiplex PCR. This amplification extended across 54 Vbeta and 13 Jbeta segments. Each CDR3 protein gets one entry after TCRdb re-called the immunoSEQ multiplex PCR reads with MiXCR. In the table there are roughly 170,000 distinct CDR3 sequences, around 93% of which are singletons. This sample is part of a study of CD8 T cells in Susac syndrome. Study findings and constraints: The relatively small number of individuals in the TCR sequencing and HLA analysis was acknowledged by the study.

CDR3 size: 20 residues. The junction had 18 bases not matched to a gene; V was cut back by 6 bases and J by 3 bases. Germline V gene sequence: CDR1 MDHEN, CDR2 SYDVKM. Peripheral blood CD8+ and CD4+ T cells were profiled by TCR beta sequencing. This receptor was identified in a human donor with multiple sclerosis. The sample comprised CD4+ T cells from PBMCs. This chain joins TRBV28 and TRBJ2-7, with 15 positions matching TRBD2. The CDR3 sequence is CASSSLPGLAGGRRDYEQYF. Written as DNA, the CDR3 is TGTGCCAGCAGCTCCCTCCCGGGACTAGCGGGAGGAAGGCGCGACTACGAGCAGTACTTC. Full variable domain (outside the CDR3, taken from reference TRBV28 and TRBJ2-7): DVKVTQSSRYLVKRTGEKVFLECVQDMDHENMFWYRQDPGLGLRLIYFSYDVKMKEKGDIPEGYSVSREKKERFSLILESASTNQTSMYLCASSSLPGLAGGRRDYEQYFGPGTRLTVT.